The 22 T cell receptor beta chains given below trace back to one sample, sequenced in a study of cytomegalovirus exposure and HLA in healthy donors. Both 60 Vbeta primers and 13 Jbeta primers went into the PCR. This table comes from immunoSEQ multiplex PCR, and its TCRdb copy is limited to in-frame clones, with some not included. The data show 200,000 to 250,000 clones, roughly 73% seen once. Sequenced material: PBMCs. Receptor source: a boy under 18 in good health and CMV-seronegative.

The chain combines TRBV19 with TRBJ2-5; tentatively, D is TRBD2 (6 bases). CDR1 is LNHDA and CDR2 is SQIVND in the germline V gene (reference sequence). The CDR3 spans 14 residues. V lost 6 bases and J 5 bases, leaving 16 bases between the germline ends. The DNA of the CDR3 is TGTGCCAGTAGCGGGAGAGGGGTTGTGGAGACCCAGTACTTC. Translated, it gives CASSGRGVVETQYF.

The gene calls are TRBV7-9 and TRBJ2-3; a possible D gene is TRBD2 (6 bases). Germline loops: CDR1 SEHNR, CDR2 FQNEAQ (reference sequence). The V gene lost 5 bases and the J gene lost 7 bases, with 25 bases spanning the gap. The CDR3 extends over 17 amino acids. CDR3 bases: TGTGCCAGCAGCCAGGACTTAATGGCGGGAAACTTTAATACGCAGTATTTT. Translation gives CASSQDLMAGNFNTQYF.

The chain carries TRBV6-5 and TRBJ1-4, with D unresolved. The CDR3 runs to 14 residues. Germline V CDR1 and CDR2: MNHEY, SVGAGI. Trimming took 5 bases from V and 0 from J, leaving 7 bases between them. CDR3 loop: CASSVIATNEKLFF. The CDR3, as DNA: TGTGCCAGCAGTGTAATCGCAACTAATGAAAAACTGTTTTTT.

The chain carries TRBV2 and TRBJ1-2; TRBD1 aligns across 7 bases. This CDR3 comprises 15 residues. V lost 4 bases, J lost 0 bases, and 5 bases stayed unmatched. Germline values: CDR1 SNHLY, CDR2 FYNNEI. The CDR3 spells CASSGTGAANYGYTF. The CDR3 DNA is TGTGCCAGCAGTGGAACAGGGGCAGCTAACTATGGCTACACCTTC. Supplemented by reference TRBV2 and TRBJ1-2, the full variable domain reads EPEVTQTPSHQVTQMGQEVILRCVPISNHLYFYWYRQILGQKVEFLVSFYNNEISEKSEIFDDQFSVERPDGSNFTLKIRSTKLEDSAMYFCASSGTGAANYGYTFGSGTRLTVV.

The chain carries TRBV19 and TRBJ2-2, with 7 bases identical to TRBD1. The CDR3 spans 22 residues. Germline values: CDR1 LNHDA, CDR2 SQIVND (reference sequence). Trimming at V came to 7 bases and at J to 0 bases, leaving 26 bases not matched to a gene. CDR3 bases: TGTGCCAGTACTCCACCCCTAGGCCGTCGTGACAGGGAACATGCGAACACCGGGGAGCTGTTTTTT. Translating gives CASTPPLGRRDREHANTGELFF.

The chain couples TRBV7-9 to TRBJ1-6; a possible D gene is TRBD1 (6 bases). From germline, CDR1 is SEHNR and CDR2 FQNEAQ (reference sequence). This CDR3 spans 15 amino acids. V lost 2 bases and J lost 8, with 13 bases in between. This CDR3 is CASSLKGGVDSPLHF. CDR3 bases: TGTGCCAGCAGCTTAAAGGGGGGGGTTGATTCACCCCTCCACTTT.

This clone was seen a few times. V is TRBV28 and J is TRBJ1-6; no definite D call. Germline V gene sequence: CDR1 MDHEN, CDR2 SYDVKM. V was cut by 2 bases and J by 10 bases, with 9 bases left in between. The length of the CDR3 is 13 residues. The chain's CDR3 is CASSLEQNSPLHF. CDR3 DNA: TGTGCCAGCAGTTTAGAACAGAACTCACCCCTCCACTTT.

This chain connects TRBV6-1 to TRBJ1-3, with D maybe TRBD1 (5 bases). Germline loops: CDR1 MNHNS, CDR2 SASEGT. This CDR3 has 16 amino acids. V was trimmed by 4 bases and J by 3 bases, leaving 16 bases between them. CDR3 loop: CASSVRGLGFGNTIYF. The CDR3 DNA is TGTGCCAGCAGTGTACGGGGGTTAGGCTTTGGAAACACCATATATTTT.

This chain joins TRBV6-5 and TRBJ2-3; a weak D match, TRBD2 (6 bases). The V gene's germline CDR1 is MNHEY and CDR2 SVGAGI. The CDR3 loop spans 14 amino acids. Trimming left V 8 bases short and J 2 bases short, with 14 bases between. The CDR3 bases are TGTGCCAGCCGCCCGTGGCGGGACACAGATACGCAGTATTTT. Translated: CASRPWRDTDTQYF.

Here the CDR3 reads CASSLVEDRAYEQYF. CDR3 sequence (DNA): TGTGCCAGCAGCTTAGTGGAGGACAGGGCCTACGAGCAGTACTTC. The chain links TRBV7-6 to TRBJ2-7; TRBD1 agrees at 8 bases. Germline V lookup: CDR1 SGHVS, CDR2 FNYEAQ. CDR3 length: 15 residues. V gave up 1 base and J gave up 2 bases; unmatched junction bases: 4.

The chain links TRBV5-1 to TRBJ2-1; 7 bases match TRBD2. The CDR3 consists of 16 residues. Germline V CDR1 and CDR2: SGHRS, YFSETQ. V lost 1 base, J lost 0 bases, and 4 bases stayed unmatched. The CDR3 bases are TGCGCCAGCAGCTTGCAGGGACTAAGCTCCTACAATGAGCAGTTCTTC. It encodes CASSLQGLSSYNEQFF. Supplemented by reference TRBV5-1 and TRBJ2-1, the full variable domain reads KAGVTQTPRYLIKTRGQQVTLSCSPISGHRSVSWYQQTPGQGLQFLFEYFSETQRNKGNFPGRFSGRQFSNSRSEMNVSTLELGDSALYLCASSLQGLSSYNEQFFGPGTRLTVL.

The gene calls are TRBV19 and TRBJ2-5; D not resolved. This CDR3 contains 15 residues. Trimming cost V 2 bases and J 0 bases, with 10 bases left between them. CDR1 and CDR2 (germline): LNHDA, SQIVND (reference sequence). This CDR3 is CASSISMRYQETQYF. The CDR3 coding sequence is TGTGCCAGTAGTATATCTATGCGGTACCAAGAGACCCAGTACTTC.

The chain recombines TRBV19 with TRBJ2-7; D possibly corresponds to TRBD1 (5 bases). CDR1 LNHDA and CDR2 SQIVND come from the germline V gene (reference sequence). With 5 bases removed from V and 3 bases from J, the gap between germline ends came to 17 bases. The CDR3 totals 15 residues. The CDR3, as DNA: TGTGCCAGTAGTTCCCCACGCAGGGCAAGCTACGAGCAGTACTTC. Residues: CASSSPRRASYEQYF.

The genes are TRBV9 and TRBJ1-1, with a possible D match to TRBD1 (6 bases). Trimming stripped 4 bases from V and 1 base from J, with 14 bases between. The germline CDR1 and CDR2 sequences are SGDLS and YYNGEE. CDR3 length equals 15 residues. CDR3 loop: CASSSGGRTNTEAFF. CDR3 DNA: TGTGCCAGCAGCTCTGGGGGCAGGACGAACACTGAAGCTTTCTTT.

This clone was seen a single time. The genes are TRBV5-4 and TRBJ2-7; no clear D gene. V lost 2 bases to trimming and J lost 0 bases, with 15 bases between them. Germline V gives CDR1 SGHNT, CDR2 YYREEE (reference sequence). The CDR3 is 16 residues long. CDR3 bases: TGTGCCAGCAGCTTCGAGCCGCTCTTTTCCTCCTACGAGCAGTACTTC. Translation gives CASSFEPLFSSYEQYF.

The chain is built from TRBV7-9 and TRBJ2-5; the D gene is possibly TRBD2 (7 bases). The CDR3 has 17 amino acids. Germline V gene lookup returns CDR1 SEHNR and CDR2 FQNEAQ (reference sequence). The germline V and J ends were trimmed by 2 bases and 5 bases, with 21 bases remaining between them. CDR3 DNA sequence: TGTGCCAGCAGCTTAAGGGGGGGTCCGGGACCATGGGAGACCCAGTACTTC. It codes for CASSLRGGPGPWETQYF.

This clone was seen just once. This chain links TRBV27 with TRBJ2-5; 7 bases are a match to TRBD1. The CDR3 length is 16 residues. Germline values: CDR1 MNHEY, CDR2 SMNVEV (reference sequence). Germline trimming cut 5 bases from V and 1 base from J; bases unmatched to any gene: 10. Here the CDR3 DNA reads TGTGCCAGCAGTATTTGGATTGGGACAGCCCAAGAGACCCAGTACTTC. Encoded protein: CASSIWIGTAQETQYF.

This clone appeared once. This chain links TRBV11-3 with TRBJ2-5, with D tentatively TRBD2 (5 bases). CDR3 size: 14 residues. CDR1 SGHNT and CDR2 YENEEA come from the germline V gene. Deletions cut 0 bases from V and 5 bases from J, with 10 bases between. The CDR3 loop is CASSLDGPGETQYF. The DNA for the CDR3 is TGTGCCAGCAGCTTAGACGGCCCGGGGGAGACCCAGTACTTC.

The genes are TRBV25-1 and TRBJ1-1; 8 nucleotides line up with TRBD1. This CDR3 is built from 13 residues. The J segment lost 5 bases and the V segment lost 8 bases, leaving 7 bases of the junction unmatched. Germline V gene sequence: CDR1 MGHDK, CDR2 SYGVNS. The CDR3 DNA follows: TGTGCCAGCCAAGGGACAGGACGGACTGAAGCTTTCTTT. Its translation: CASQGTGRTEAFF.

The gene calls are TRBV15 and TRBJ2-7; the D is unclear. Germline CDR1 LNHNV, CDR2 YYDKDF (reference sequence). The length of the CDR3 is 12 residues. V lost 5 bases and J lost 1, with 6 bases in between. The CDR3 region has the DNA TGTGCCACCAGCCAGACTTCCTACGAGCAGTACTTC. Protein: CATSQTSYEQYF.

The V call is TRBV19, the J call TRBJ2-5; TRBD1 matches 7 bases. J was trimmed by 2 bases and V by 3 bases; bases with no gene match: 9. Germline V gene sequence: CDR1 LNHDA, CDR2 SQIVND (reference sequence). The CDR3 consists of 16 residues. The CDR3 bases are TGTGCCAGTAGTATCATGACCGGGACAGCTCAAGAGACCCAGTACTTC. Residues: CASSIMTGTAQETQYF.

The chain links TRBV15 to TRBJ1-6; D is perhaps TRBD1 (5 bases). The CDR3 has 14 amino acids. V lost 0 bases and J 8 bases, leaving 8 bases between the germline ends. Germline assignment: CDR1 LNHNV and CDR2 YYDKDF (reference sequence). The CDR3 DNA reads TGTGCCACCAGCAGAGATCAGGGTGATTCACCCCTCCACTTT. This translates into CATSRDQGDSPLHF.